Listed here are 28 T cell receptor beta chains from one sample, sequenced in a study of T cell responses to AZD1222 COVID-19 vaccine. TCRdb's table, derived via immunoSEQ multiplex PCR, lists solely in-frame clones and lacks some. The table lists 150,000 to 200,000 clones, over 90% of them singletons. The sequences come from peripheral blood, collected on day 0 of AZD1222 vaccination. All receptors come from an adult in good health.

The V call is TRBV7-2, the J call TRBJ1-6; TRBD1 aligns across 9 bases. The CDR3 totals 14 residues. Germline CDR1 and CDR2: SGHTA and FQGNSA. V was pared by 1 base and J by 10 bases, with 2 bases of the junction left unmatched. CDR3 amino acids: CASSLDRGRSPLHF. In DNA, the CDR3 is TGTGCCAGCAGCTTAGACAGGGGGCGGTCACCCCTCCACTTT.

This chain joins TRBV5-3 and TRBJ1-2; 8 bases agree with TRBD1. TRBV5-3 counts as an open reading frame of uncertain function. Trimming at V came to 5 bases and at J to 6 bases, leaving 9 bases not matched to a gene. There are 14 residues in the CDR3. For the CDR3, the DNA is TGTGCCAGAAGTCCGGACAGGGCGAAAGATGGCTACACCTTC. Translation gives CARSPDRAKDGYTF.

The chain has TRBV7-2 and TRBJ1-5; the D is unclear. Germline V lookup: CDR1 SGHTA, CDR2 FQGNSA. V dropped 1 base and J dropped 4 bases, with 11 bases sitting between them. The CDR3 extends over 15 amino acids. For the CDR3, the DNA is TGTGCCAGCAGCTTAGACCGGGGATGGAATCAGCCCCAGCATTTT. This translates into CASSLDRGWNQPQHF.

This chain connects TRBV19 to TRBJ1-6; maybe TRBD1 (5 bases). Germline lookup yields CDR1 LNHDA and CDR2 SQIVND (reference sequence). V lost 0 bases and J lost 0, with 27 bases in between. CDR3 length equals 23 residues. CDR3 amino acids: CASSIDQVGRHPSPGSYNSPLHF. The CDR3 DNA reads TGTGCCAGTAGTATAGATCAAGTGGGGCGACACCCTTCCCCCGGCTCCTATAATTCACCCCTCCACTTT. Full variable domain (remainder filled in from reference TRBV19 and TRBJ1-6): DGGITQSPKYLFRKEGQNVTLSCEQNLNHDAMYWYRQDPGQGLRLIYYSQIVNDFQKGDIAEGYSVSREKKESFPLTVTSAQKNPTAFYLCASSIDQVGRHPSPGSYNSPLHFGNGTRLTVT.

This clone was seen more than once but under ten times. V usage is TRBV3-1 (or the pseudogene TRBV3-2) and J usage is TRBJ1-5; D call uncertain. Germline CDR1 LGHDT, CDR2 YNNKEL (reference sequence). Trimming left V 3 bases short and J 7 bases short, with 4 bases between. This CDR3 has 11 residues. CDR3 sequence (DNA): TGTGCCAGCAGCCAGAAACAGCCCCAGCATTTT. Amino acids: CASSQKQPQHF.

The V gene is TRBV28, the J gene TRBJ1-6, with D perhaps matching TRBD1 (6 bases). The CDR3 spans 12 residues. Germline assignment: CDR1 MDHEN and CDR2 SYDVKM. The V end was cut by 7 bases, the J end by 8 bases, with 9 bases between. The CDR3 spells CASTGQYSPLHF. CDR3 DNA: TGTGCCAGCACCGGACAGTATTCACCCCTCCACTTT.

CDR3 amino acids: CASSFQDTEAFF. CDR3 coding DNA: TGTGCCAGCAGTTTTCAAGACACTGAAGCTTTCTTT. This chain connects TRBV12-3 or TRBV12-4 to TRBJ1-1, with D unresolved. With 3 bases removed from V and 3 bases from J, the gap between germline ends came to 5 bases. The CDR3 has 12 amino acids.

The gene calls are TRBV24-1 and TRBJ2-5, with D unclear. This CDR3 spans 13 amino acids. Germline V gene data show CDR1 as KGHDR and CDR2 as SFDVKD. Deletions cut 1 base from V and 3 bases from J, with 5 bases between. The CDR3 spells CATSDLGEETQYF. As DNA, the CDR3 is TGTGCCACCAGTGATTTAGGCGAAGAGACCCAGTACTTC.

This sequence joins TRBV28 and TRBJ2-3, with TRBD2 identical over 11 bases. CDR1 is MDHEN and CDR2 is SYDVKM in the germline V gene. The trim removed 7 bases at V and 3 bases at J, leaving 21 bases unmatched. The CDR3 has 20 amino acids. The CDR3 coding sequence is TGTGCCAGCACCGACCCCAGGGGACTAGCGGTCCTATACCATACAGATACGCAGTATTTT. Protein: CASTDPRGLAVLYHTDTQYF. Looking up the rest from reference TRBV28 and TRBJ2-3 gives the full variable domain: DVKVTQSSRYLVKRTGEKVFLECVQDMDHENMFWYRQDPGLGLRLIYFSYDVKMKEKGDIPEGYSVSREKKERFSLILESASTNQTSMYLCASTDPRGLAVLYHTDTQYFGPGTRLTVL.

This clone was seen a single time. V is TRBV19 and J is TRBJ2-1, with 9 nucleotides matching TRBD1. The germline V gene encodes CDR1 LNHDA and CDR2 SQIVND (reference sequence). This CDR3 region has 15 residues. V shed 6 bases and J 7 bases; nucleotides not matched to a gene: 10. DNA for the CDR3: TGTGCCAGTAGAGCCTGGACAGGGGTCCTTAATGAGCAGTTCTTC. This translates into CASRAWTGVLNEQFF.

The rearrangement links TRBV7-9 to TRBJ1-1; D is perhaps TRBD1 (6 bases). Per the germline V gene, CDR1 is SEHNR and CDR2 is FQNEAQ (reference sequence). The V gene lost 1 base and the J gene lost 5 bases, with 11 bases spanning the gap. The CDR3 spans 14 residues. The DNA of the CDR3 is TGTGCCAGCAGCTTAGACAGGGTATGGACTGAAGCTTTCTTT. Residues: CASSLDRVWTEAFF. Full variable domain (remainder filled in from reference TRBV7-9 and TRBJ1-1): DTGVSQNPRHKITKRGQNVTFRCDPISEHNRLYWYRQTLGQGPEFLTYFQNEAQLEKSRLLSDRFSAERPKGSFSTLEIQRTEQGDSAMYLCASSLDRVWTEAFFGQGTRLTVV.

This clone was picked up a small number of times. V gene TRBV18 combines with J gene TRBJ1-5; D gene ambiguous. The CDR3 contains 15 residues. Deletions cut 1 base from V and 6 bases from J, with 13 bases between. CDR1 and CDR2 from the germline V gene are KGHSH and LQKENI. CDR3 bases: TGTGCCAGCTCACCACAACTCGCGGGAAGTCAGCCCCAGCATTTT. Its translation is CASSPQLAGSQPQHF.

The chain employs TRBV18 and TRBJ1-1; D not resolved. The CDR3 consists of 16 residues. The V gene's germline CDR1 is KGHSH and CDR2 LQKENI. Trimming took off 3 bases at V and 0 bases at J, with 14 bases between the two ends. Written as DNA, the CDR3 is TGTGCCAGCTCACCGAATATGAGAGGGATGAACACTGAAGCTTTCTTT. Its protein is CASSPNMRGMNTEAFF.

About this clone: Other DNA variants within this sample encode the same CDR3. The chain links TRBV9 to TRBJ1-1; a possible D gene is TRBD1 (5 bases). CDR3 size: 13 residues. Deletions cut 0 bases from V and 4 bases from J, with 7 bases between. The germline CDR1 and CDR2 sequences are SGDLS and YYNGEE. The CDR3 is CASSVGGSTEAFF. The CDR3 nucleotides read TGTGCCAGCAGCGTAGGGGGGTCCACTGAAGCTTTCTTT.

This chain connects TRBV9 to TRBJ2-1; D possibly corresponds to TRBD1 (6 bases). V was cut by 0 bases and J by 2 bases, with 12 bases left in between. Looked up from germline, CDR1 is SGDLS and CDR2 is YYNGEE. CDR3 length equals 16 residues. CDR3 protein: CASSVEAGVAYNEQFF. The CDR3 DNA reads as TGTGCCAGCAGCGTAGAGGCAGGGGTCGCCTACAATGAGCAGTTCTTC.

The rearrangement uses TRBV7-9 and TRBJ1-4; 10 nucleotides line up with TRBD1. CDR1 SEHNR and CDR2 FQNEAQ come from the germline V gene (reference sequence). CDR3 size: 14 residues. Trimming removed 5 bases from V and 7 bases from J; junction bases left unmatched: 4. CDR3: CASSTGTGAEKLFF. The CDR3 nucleotides are TGTGCCAGCAGCACCGGGACAGGGGCTGAAAAACTGTTTTTT.

The V call is TRBV19, the J call TRBJ1-2; 7 bases align to TRBD1. Germline CDR1 LNHDA, CDR2 SQIVND (reference sequence). The CDR3 has 15 residues. V shed 5 bases, J shed 4 bases, and the junction held 10 bases outside the gene matches. In DNA, the CDR3 is TGTGCCAGTAGTCCCGCGACAGGGTTTCGCTATGGCTACACCTTC. This gives the protein CASSPATGFRYGYTF.

In this sample, this clone turned up once. This chain links TRBV4-2 with TRBJ2-2, with 13 bases aligning to TRBD2. There are 19 residues in the CDR3. V was clipped by 2 bases and J by 6 bases; unmatched bases: 12. Looked up from germline, CDR1 is LGHNA and CDR2 is YNFKEQ. The CDR3 is CASSQFPPGLAGWAGELFF. The CDR3 DNA reads as TGTGCCAGCAGCCAATTTCCCCCGGGACTAGCGGGGTGGGCCGGGGAGCTGTTTTTT.

The table lists this clone with a count of one. The CDR3 sequence: CASSMEGASSPLHF. DNA of the CDR3: TGTGCCAGTAGTATGGAGGGGGCTTCTTCACCCCTCCACTTT. The chain uses TRBV19 and TRBJ1-6, with 7 bases identical to TRBD1. Trimming removed 3 bases from V and 9 bases from J; junction bases left unmatched: 5. From germline, CDR1 is LNHDA and CDR2 SQIVND (reference sequence). The CDR3 extends over 14 amino acids.

The rearrangement links TRBV10-3 to TRBJ1-1; 8 bases match TRBD1. The V segment lost 4 bases and the J segment 3 bases; nucleotides outside the gene matches: 10. The germline gives CDR1 ENHRY, CDR2 SYGVKD. This CDR3 region has 16 residues. CDR3: CAISAWTGPGDTEAFF. CDR3 coding DNA: TGTGCCATCAGTGCCTGGACAGGGCCGGGGGACACTGAAGCTTTCTTT.

In this sample, this clone turned up once. DNA for the CDR3: TGTGCCAGCAGCTTAATTCCGGGGACCCAGTACTTC. Translating it yields CASSLIPGTQYF. The genes are TRBV13 and TRBJ2-5, with D unresolved. Trimming removed 2 bases at V and 7 bases at J, with 8 bases between. Germline V gene sequence: CDR1 PRHDT, CDR2 FYEKMQ (reference sequence). The CDR3 spans 12 residues.

The chain recombines TRBV9 with TRBJ2-3; 14 bases fit TRBD2. Trimming at V came to 3 bases and at J to 4 bases, leaving 7 bases not matched to a gene. The germline gives CDR1 SGDLS, CDR2 YYNGEE. The CDR3 runs to 17 residues. The CDR3, as DNA: TGTGCCAGCAGCGCCTGGACTAGCGGGGGGTTTGCAGATACGCAGTATTTT. Encoded protein: CASSAWTSGGFADTQYF.

CDR3 region: CASSQEGGYTF. CDR3 DNA: TGTGCCAGCAGCCAGGAGGGCGGCTACACCTTC. The V and J genes are TRBV3-1 (or the pseudogene TRBV3-2) and TRBJ1-2, with D unresolved. Trimming shortened V by 3 bases and J by 8 bases, and 7 bases separated the two germline ends. The germline V gene has CDR1 LGHDT and CDR2 YNNKEL (reference sequence). The CDR3 length is 11 residues.

This chain uses TRBV3-1 (or the pseudogene TRBV3-2) with TRBJ1-3, with D tentatively TRBD1 (5 bases). CDR3 length: 14 amino acids. Germline V gene lookup returns CDR1 LGHDT and CDR2 YNNKEL (reference sequence). Trimming shortened V by 4 bases and J by 3 bases, and 10 bases separated the two germline ends. In DNA, the CDR3 is TGTGCCAGCAGCCCCAGGGACCGTGGAAACACCATATATTTT. Amino acids: CASSPRDRGNTIYF.

This chain uses TRBV28 with TRBJ2-2, with D maybe TRBD2 (5 bases). This CDR3 has 17 residues. Germline lookup yields CDR1 MDHEN and CDR2 SYDVKM. The V end lost 7 bases, the J end lost 5 bases, and 23 bases lay between the germline ends. As DNA, the CDR3 is TGTGCCAGCACCTTAGGTCGGGGAGCCGGGTTGACCGGGGAGCTGTTTTTT. Encoded protein: CASTLGRGAGLTGELFF. Filled out from reference TRBV28 and TRBJ2-2, the complete variable domain reads DVKVTQSSRYLVKRTGEKVFLECVQDMDHENMFWYRQDPGLGLRLIYFSYDVKMKEKGDIPEGYSVSREKKERFSLILESASTNQTSMYLCASTLGRGAGLTGELFFGEGSRLTVL.

V is TRBV11-1 and J is TRBJ2-1; D perhaps matches TRBD2 (5 bases). Looked up from germline, CDR1 is SGHAT and CDR2 is FQDESV (reference sequence). The CDR3 contains 16 residues. Trimming stripped 4 bases from V and 7 bases from J, with 20 bases between. The CDR3 sequence is CASSSPVRGDGNEQFF. In nucleotides, the CDR3 is TGTGCCAGCAGCTCGCCAGTTCGGGGTGATGGGAATGAGCAGTTCTTC.

The V and J genes are TRBV5-1 and TRBJ2-5, with a tentative D call TRBD2 (6 bases). The CDR3 runs to 13 residues. CDR1 is SGHRS, CDR2 YFSETQ, per germline. The V end lost 4 bases, the J end lost 5 bases, and 12 bases lay between the germline ends. Here the CDR3 DNA reads TGCGCCAGCAGCATTAGCGGACGGGAGACCCAGTACTTC. Protein product: CASSISGRETQYF.

The J gene is TRBJ1-2, the V gene TRBV5-5; TRBD1 aligns across 8 bases. J was trimmed by 4 bases and V by 0 bases; bases with no gene match: 5. The CDR3 runs to 15 residues. Germline V gene data show CDR1 as SGHKS and CDR2 as YYEKEE (reference sequence). CDR3 sequence (DNA): TGTGCCAGCAGCTTGGTCGGAGGACAGGGCTATGGCTACACCTTC. Its translation: CASSLVGGQGYGYTF.